Listed below are T cell receptor beta chains from one sample, sequenced in a study of T cell responses to AZD1222 COVID-19 vaccine. This table comes from immunoSEQ multiplex PCR, and its TCRdb copy is limited to in-frame clones, with some not included. The sample holds tens of thousands of clones, 88% seen once. The source was peripheral blood, collected 28 days after the second AZD1222 dose. These receptors were obtained from an adult who received the AZD1222 COVID-19 vaccine. Both conserved end residues are part of each CDR3. The order of the fields is J gene, V gene, D gene, clone size, CDR3 DNA, CDR3 protein. The D gene is left open where the match is weak. Not all rows give a size; the values are once, few, many and, for expanded clones, a class.

TRBJ1-1	TRBV21-1	-	once	TGTGCCAGCAGCAAAGAGGGCCCGAGGAACACTGAAGCTTTCTTT	CASSKEGPRNTEAFF
TRBJ2-3	TRBV7-2	TRBD1	-	TGTGCCAGCAGCTTCCGGGGCCGGGACAGGGGTTACACAGATACGCAGTATTTT	CASSFRGRDRGYTDTQYF
TRBJ2-1	TRBV27	TRBD2	-	TGTGCCAGCAGTTTGGTAGCGGGGCCCAATGAGCAGTTCTTC	CASSLVAGPNEQFF
TRBJ1-5	TRBV6-5	TRBD1	-	TGTGCCAGCAGGCGGGACAGAACTAGCAATCAGCCCCAGCATTTT	CASRRDRTSNQPQHF
TRBJ1-2	TRBV7-9	-	-	TGTGCCAGCAGCTTAATACAGGGTTACGGCTACACCTTC	CASSLIQGYGYTF
TRBJ1-2	TRBV19	-	-	TGTGCCAGTAGTCCTTTTCCCGACATCCGTGGCTACACCTTC	CASSPFPDIRGYTF
TRBJ2-7	TRBV24-1	-	once	TGTGCCACCTGGCGCGAGCAGTACTTC	CATWREQYF
TRBJ2-1	TRBV24-1	-	-	TGTGCCACCAGTGATACACCTAGGACAGTCTACAATGAGCAGTTCTTC	CATSDTPRTVYNEQFF
TRBJ2-1	TRBV7-9	TRBD2	-	TGTGCCAGCAGACAGACTAGCGGGGGGTCCCGGATCGATGAGCAGTTCTTC	CASRQTSGGSRIDEQFF
TRBJ1-1	TRBV18	-	-	TGTGCCAGCTCACCTCCGGTACTGCCGCTCACTGAAGCTTTCTTT	CASSPPVLPLTEAFF
TRBJ2-7	TRBV5-6	-	-	TGTGCCAGCAGCTTGAGTGTCAGCTCCTACGAGCAGTACTTC	CASSLSVSSYEQYF
TRBJ1-2	TRBV5-1	-	-	TGCGCCAGCAGCCCCGAAGGTACTAACCTCAAAGCAAATGGCTACACCTTC	CASSPEGTNLKANGYTF
TRBJ1-2	TRBV4-2	-	-	TGTGCCAGCAGCCAAGATCGGGCGGGGGCTAACTCTTATGGCTACACCTTC	CASSQDRAGANSYGYTF
TRBJ1-2	TRBV19	TRBD1	-	TGTGCCAGTACCAAAACGCAGGGGGACTATGGCTACACCTTC	CASTKTQGDYGYTF
TRBJ1-2	TRBV7-3	TRBD1	-	TGTGCCAGCAGCCGGGATACAGGGGCTGGCTACACCTTC	CASSRDTGAGYTF
TRBJ2-1	TRBV11-2	-	few	TGTGCCAGCAGCTCTTCGGGGGCGTACAATGAGCAGTTCTTC	CASSSSGAYNEQFF
TRBJ2-5	TRBV6-6	TRBD2	-	TGTGCCAGCAGTCTAGCGGGGGGACCCTCTACTGGGGAGACCCAGTACTTC	CASSLAGGPSTGETQYF
TRBJ2-1	TRBV5-1	-	-	TGCGCCAGCAGTCTCATGGAGTACAATGAGCAGTTCTTC	CASSLMEYNEQFF
TRBJ1-4	TRBV5-6	-	-	TGTGCCAGCAGCTTGGTGACAGAAAAACTGTTTTTT	CASSLVTEKLFF
TRBJ1-6	TRBV14	-	few	TGTGCCAGCAGCCAACTAGCGCGCTCCTATAATTCACCCCTCCACTTT	CASSQLARSYNSPLHF
TRBJ1-4	TRBV18	TRBD1	-	TGTGCCAGCTCACCGACGGGACAGCCTGAAAAACTGTTTTTT	CASSPTGQPEKLFF
TRBJ1-6	TRBV3-1/TRBV3-2	TRBD1	-	TGTGCCAGCAGCCTCCCCCCCGGACAGGGAAATTCACCCCTCCACTTT	CASSLPPGQGNSPLHF
TRBJ2-5	TRBV5-1	-	-	TGCGCCAGCAGCACTTTACAGGGTCCACAAGAGACCCAGTACTTC	CASSTLQGPQETQYF
TRBJ1-2	TRBV6-2/TRBV6-3	TRBD1	-	TGTGCCAGCAGTTTAGGATCAGGGGGCGCGGATGGCTACACCTTC	CASSLGSGGADGYTF
TRBJ2-3	TRBV7-3	TRBD2	-	TGTGCCAGCAGCCCCGGCGGGGGAGATACGCAGTATTTT	CASSPGGGDTQYF
TRBJ2-1	TRBV6-6	-	-	TGTGCCAGCAGTTACTTGCTCCATGAGCAGTTCTTC	CASSYLLHEQFF
TRBJ2-1	TRBV3-1/TRBV3-2	-	-	TGTGCCAGCAGCCATCATGGAGCATCGGGGTACAATGAGCAGTTCTTC	CASSHHGASGYNEQFF
TRBJ2-7	TRBV5-6	-	-	TGTGCCAGCAGCTTGTTGGGACTGAGCTACGAGCAGTACTTC	CASSLLGLSYEQYF
TRBJ2-7	TRBV19	-	-	TGTGCCAGTAGTATTGGGCAGGGTAACGCCTACGAGCAGTACTTC	CASSIGQGNAYEQYF
TRBJ2-2	TRBV21-1	-	-	TGTGCCAGCAGCCACGCGAACACCGGGGAGCTGTTTTTT	CASSHANTGELFF